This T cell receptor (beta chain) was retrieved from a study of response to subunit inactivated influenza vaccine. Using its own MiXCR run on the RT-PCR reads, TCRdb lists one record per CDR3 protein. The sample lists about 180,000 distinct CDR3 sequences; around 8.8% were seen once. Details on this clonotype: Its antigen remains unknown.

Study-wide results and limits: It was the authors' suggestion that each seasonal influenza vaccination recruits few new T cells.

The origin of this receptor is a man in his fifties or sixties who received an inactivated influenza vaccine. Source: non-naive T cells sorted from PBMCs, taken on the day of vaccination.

As DNA, the CDR3 is TGTGCCAGCAGTCAGGGAAGAGAGACTGGACGCTACGAGCAGTACTTC. Protein: CASSQGRETGRYEQYF. V and J are TRBV12-3 or TRBV12-4 and TRBJ2-7, with D tentatively TRBD1 (5 bases). Trimming stripped 5 bases from V and 3 bases from J, with 20 bases between. This CDR3 region has 16 residues.